The present entry profiles one T cell receptor (beta chain) with its context. Its antigen remains unknown. This record belongs to a study of T cell repertoires in cytomegalovirus infection. For the study at large: Well-studied HLA-B-restricted epitopes and recently identified HLA-C-restricted epitopes of CMV were both used in the study. CMV infection plus the matching HLA type was flagged by public TCR beta signatures. The study, taken as a whole, reports: HLA-C-restricted, CMV-specific TCR beta clonotypes were dominant ex vivo.

V shed 8 bases and J shed 6 bases, with 11 bases lying between them. The CDR3 is 12 residues long. TCRdb recomputed calls from the reads with MiXCR, one row per CDR3 protein. This table has about 900,000 distinct CDR3 sequences, roughly 31% appearing once. The chain couples TRBV12-3 or TRBV12-4 to TRBJ1-5; D uncertain. The clonotype originates from a human donor in good health (CMV status not recorded). Some clones in this sample may be carry-over from other donors' samples. Here the sequenced sample was cultured CD8+ T cells from PBMCs, taken from culture after CMV antigen stimulation. CDR3 sequence reads: CASSHLVQPQHF. CDR3 nucleotides: TGTGCCAGCTCCCACCTAGTTCAGCCCCAGCATTTT.